This is a list of T cell receptor beta chains from one sample in a study of CD8 T cells in Susac syndrome. TCRdb passed the immunoSEQ multiplex PCR reads through MiXCR, listing each CDR3 protein once. The table lists 200,000 to 250,000 distinct CDR3 sequences, less than 95% of them singletons. The sequencing input was CD4+ T cells from PBMCs. Receptor source: a human donor with Susac syndrome. CDR3s include the opening cysteine and the closing phenylalanine or tryptophan. D genes are given only for firm matches. Size is stated for part of the rows, as once, few or many counts, or as a class when the clone is expanded.

TRBJ1-3 | . | TRBV3-1 | . | CASSQGHSGNTIYF | TGTGCCAGCAGCCAAGGGCACTCTGGAAACACCATATATTTT
TRBJ2-7 | few | TRBV9 | . | CASSPANEQYF | TGTGCCAGCAGCCCCGCCAACGAGCAGTACTTC
TRBJ2-7 | . | TRBV4-2 | . | CASSQDGSSYEQYF | TGTGCCAGCAGCCAAGACGGGTCCTCCTACGAGCAGTACTTC
TRBJ1-2 | once | TRBV29-1 | . | CSVGGGGGYTF | TGCAGCGTTGGTGGAGGAGGCGGCTACACCTTC
TRBJ1-4 | once | TRBV20-1 | . | CSARSAGFEKLFF | TGCAGTGCTAGGTCAGCCGGGTTTGAAAAACTGTTTTTT
TRBJ1-6 | few | TRBV29-1 | . | CSVGEGNSPLHF | TGCAGCGTTGGTGAGGGTAATTCCCCCCTCCACTTT
TRBJ1-5 | once | TRBV9 | . | CASSLRYSNQPQHF | TGTGCCAGCAGCCTCCGATATAGCAATCAGCCCCAGCATTTT
TRBJ2-3 | . | TRBV6-5 | TRBD2 | CASSYSPGGRTDTQYF | TGTGCCAGCAGTTACTCCCCGGGGGGACGCACAGATACGCAGTATTTT
TRBJ2-3 | . | TRBV6-2/TRBV6-3 | TRBD2 | CASSYPLAGGSADTQYF | TGTGCCAGCAGTTACCCCCTAGCGGGGGGTAGCGCAGATACGCAGTATTTT
TRBJ1-1 | . | TRBV7-9 | TRBD1 | CASSSTGIRTSTEAFF | TGTGCCAGCAGCTCGACAGGGATTAGGACAAGCACTGAAGCTTTCTTT
TRBJ2-5 | once | TRBV7-9 | TRBD1 | CASSRKTGTVEETQYF | TGTGCCAGCAGCCGCAAGACAGGGACCGTGGAAGAGACCCAGTACTTC
TRBJ2-7 | . | TRBV2 | . | CASSWGRATYEQYF | TGTGCCAGCAGTTGGGGCAGGGCAACCTACGAGCAGTACTTC
TRBJ1-6 | . | TRBV7-2 | . | CASSLDGYNSPLHF | TGTGCCAGCAGTTTAGACGGCTATAATTCACCCCTCCACTTT
TRBJ2-1 | . | TRBV20-1 | . | CSARPTEDIYNEQFF | TGCAGTGCTAGACCCACCGAGGATATCTACAATGAGCAGTTCTTC
TRBJ1-1 | . | TRBV2 | TRBD1 | CARGGQGGTEAFF | TGTGCCAGGGGGGGACAGGGGGGGACTGAAGCTTTCTTT
TRBJ2-5 | . | TRBV24-1 | . | CATRRDSQETQYF | TGTGCCACCAGGCGGGACAGCCAAGAGACCCAGTACTTC
TRBJ1-1 | . | TRBV3-1 | TRBD1 | CASSQEAGGGDTEAFF | TGTGCCAGCAGCCAAGAGGCAGGGGGGGGAGACACTGAAGCTTTCTTT
TRBJ2-2 | . | TRBV30 | TRBD1 | CAWGDRRGELFF | TGTGCCTGGGGGGACAGGAGAGGGGAGCTGTTTTTT
TRBJ1-4 | . | TRBV12-3/TRBV12-4 | TRBD1 | CASSYGTEINEKLFF | TGTGCCAGCAGTTACGGGACAGAGATTAATGAAAAACTGTTTTTT
TRBJ2-7 | . | TRBV6-5 | TRBD1 | CASSESTGAHEQYF | TGTGCCAGCAGTGAATCGACAGGGGCCCACGAGCAGTACTTC
TRBJ2-5 | . | TRBV4-2 | . | CASSQGGGVGAPETQYF | TGTGCCAGCAGCCAAGGAGGGGGAGTAGGAGCGCCAGAGACCCAGTACTTC
TRBJ1-1 | . | TRBV12-3/TRBV12-4 | TRBD1 | CASRKSGTGNTEAFF | TGTGCCAGCAGAAAATCCGGGACAGGGAACACTGAAGCTTTCTTT
TRBJ2-5 | . | TRBV30 | . | CAWSVPGVQETQYF | TGTGCCTGGAGTGTACCCGGGGTCCAAGAGACCCAGTACTTC
TRBJ2-1 | . | TRBV27 | . | CASLPLSSYNEQFF | TGTGCCAGCCTACCCCTCAGCTCCTACAATGAGCAGTTCTTC
TRBJ2-2 | . | TRBV20-1 | TRBD1 | CSARAATGLKQGTGELFF | TGCAGTGCTAGAGCAGCTACCGGGCTCAAACAGGGGACCGGGGAGCTGTTTTTT
TRBJ2-3 | . | TRBV3-1 | . | CASSQAEGDTQYF | TGTGCCAGCAGCCAAGCAGAGGGAGATACGCAGTATTTT
TRBJ1-6 | . | TRBV11-3 | . | CASSSPESSPLHF | TGTGCCAGCAGTTCCCCCGAGTCGTCACCCCTCCACTTT
TRBJ2-7 | . | TRBV3-1 | TRBD1 | CASSVGQAVTYEQYF | TGTGCCAGCAGCGTGGGACAGGCGGTCACCTACGAGCAGTACTTC
TRBJ1-1 | . | TRBV27 | . | CASSPIPPGWNTEAFF | TGTGCCAGCAGCCCAATCCCACCGGGGTGGAACACTGAAGCTTTCTTT
TRBJ1-2 | . | TRBV5-1 | . | CASSLDGQGGGYTF | TGCGCCAGCAGCTTGGACGGGCAGGGTGGTGGCTACACCTTC
TRBJ2-5 | . | TRBV5-4 | . | CASSLPAQETQYF | TGTGCCAGCAGCTTGCCGGCTCAAGAGACCCAGTACTTC
TRBJ2-1 | . | TRBV20-1 | TRBD2 | CSASPGGPPFDNEQFF | TGCAGTGCTAGCCCGGGGGGGCCCCCTTTTGACAATGAGCAGTTCTTC
TRBJ1-6 | . | TRBV27 | . | CASSPAGGYNSPLHF | TGTGCCAGCTCGCCGGCCGGGGGCTATAATTCACCCCTCCACTTT